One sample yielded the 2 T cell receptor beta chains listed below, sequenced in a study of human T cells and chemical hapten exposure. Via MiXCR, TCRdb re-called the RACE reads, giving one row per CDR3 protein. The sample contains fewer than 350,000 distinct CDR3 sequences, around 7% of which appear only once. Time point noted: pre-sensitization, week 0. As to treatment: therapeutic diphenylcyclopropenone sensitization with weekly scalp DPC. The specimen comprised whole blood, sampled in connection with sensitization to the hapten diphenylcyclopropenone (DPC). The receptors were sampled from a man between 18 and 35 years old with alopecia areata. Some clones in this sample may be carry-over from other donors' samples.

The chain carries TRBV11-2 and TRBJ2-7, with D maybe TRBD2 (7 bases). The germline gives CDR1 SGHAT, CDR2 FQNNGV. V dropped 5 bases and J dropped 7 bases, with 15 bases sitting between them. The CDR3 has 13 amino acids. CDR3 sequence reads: CASSLGGAREQYF. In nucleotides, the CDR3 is TGTGCCAGCAGCCTAGGGGGGGCGCGGGAGCAGTACTTC. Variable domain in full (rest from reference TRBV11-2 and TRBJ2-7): EAGVAQSPRYKIIEKRQSVAFWCNPISGHATLYWYQQILGQGPKLLIQFQNNGVVDDSQLPKDRFSAERLKGVDSTLKIQPAKLEDSAVYLCASSLGGAREQYFGPGTRLTVT.

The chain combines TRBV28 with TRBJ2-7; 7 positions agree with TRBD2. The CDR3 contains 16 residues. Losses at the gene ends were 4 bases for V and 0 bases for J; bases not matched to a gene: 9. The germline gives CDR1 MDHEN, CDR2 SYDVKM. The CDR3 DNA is TGTGCCAGCAGTTCCCCCGCCGGGGACTACTCCTACGAGCAGTACTTC. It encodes CASSSPAGDYSYEQYF.